This T cell receptor (beta chain) was found in a study of neurological immune-mediated disorders. Study conclusions and caveats: Multiple sclerosis, the disease with the least TCR clonal expansion, fell below healthy controls, whereas HTLV-1-associated myelopathy showed the most.

The time point was: technical triplicate 3. The sorted libraries involved the use of around 1 million CD4+ or CD8+ T cells. The cDNA was produced through 5'RACE with 10-nucleotide random UMIs. Every sequencing run returned over 190 million TCR-beta sequences, which were derived from 15-18 subjects. TCRdb used MiXCR to reprocess the 5' RACE reads, holding one entry per CDR3 protein. The sample comprises 25,000 to 35,000 distinct CDR3 sequences, 16% of which are singletons, and 4.9% rests with the top ten. V was shortened by 3 bases and J by 1 base, with 9 bases between the two germline ends. Germline V gene sequence: CDR1 LNHDA, CDR2 SQIVND (reference sequence). The CDR3 covers 15 residues. This clonotype was detected many times. What it recognizes is unknown.

V gene TRBV19 combines with J gene TRBJ2-2; a weak D match, TRBD1 (5 bases). The TCR comes from a female donor with HTLV-1-associated myelopathy (HAM/TSP). The source material was CD4+ T cells from blood. CDR3 region: CASSITGENTGELFF. CDR3 DNA sequence: TGTGCCAGTAGTATTACAGGCGAGAACACCGGGGAGCTGTTTTTT.